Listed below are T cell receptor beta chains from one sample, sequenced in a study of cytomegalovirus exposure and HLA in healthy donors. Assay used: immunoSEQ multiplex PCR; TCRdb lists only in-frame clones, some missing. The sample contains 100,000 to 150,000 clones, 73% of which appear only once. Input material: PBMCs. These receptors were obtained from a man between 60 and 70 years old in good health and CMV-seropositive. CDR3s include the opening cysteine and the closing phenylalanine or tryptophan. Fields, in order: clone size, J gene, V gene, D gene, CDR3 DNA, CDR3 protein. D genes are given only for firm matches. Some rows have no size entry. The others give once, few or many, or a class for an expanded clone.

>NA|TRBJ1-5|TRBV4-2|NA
TGTGCCAGCAGCCAAGATCGGCGAGGTTTGAGCAATCAGCCCCAGCATTTT
CASSQDRRGLSNQPQHF
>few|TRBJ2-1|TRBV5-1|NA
TGCGCCAGCAGAGGTCAGGGGTCTTCAAGCTCCTACAATGAGCAGTTCTTC
CASRGQGSSSSYNEQFF
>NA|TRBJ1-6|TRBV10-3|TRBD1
TGTGCCATCAGTGCCTCCGGGACAGGGGGCCATAATTCACCCCTCCACTTT
CAISASGTGGHNSPLHF
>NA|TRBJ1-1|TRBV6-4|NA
TGTGCCAGCAGTGAATGGCAGGTCAAGATGAACACTGAAGCTTTCTTT
CASSEWQVKMNTEAFF
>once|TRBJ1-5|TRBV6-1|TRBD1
TGTGCCAGCAAACCCGGGACAGGGAACAATCAGCCCCAGCATTTT
CASKPGTGNNQPQHF
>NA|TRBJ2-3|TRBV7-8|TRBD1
TGTGCCAGCAGCTCCGACAGGGTTGGGCCGCAGTATTTT
CASSSDRVGPQYF
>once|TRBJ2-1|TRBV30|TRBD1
TGTGCCTGGAGCGCCTGGGGGACAGATGAGCAGTTCTTC
CAWSAWGTDEQFF
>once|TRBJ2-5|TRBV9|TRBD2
TGTGCCAGCAGCGTAGTGGCAGCGGGGGGGCCGGAGACCCAGTACTTC
CASSVVAAGGPETQYF
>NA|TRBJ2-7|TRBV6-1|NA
TGTGCCAGCCAAAGCGGGCACTCCTACGAGCAGTACTTC
CASQSGHSYEQYF
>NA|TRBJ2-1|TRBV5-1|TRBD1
TGCGCCAGCAGCTCGTCCGGGACAGGGGCTTATGAGCAGTTCTTC
CASSSSGTGAYEQFF
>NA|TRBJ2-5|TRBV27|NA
TGTGCCAGCAGCTCTGACAGGGGAGGGGGTCTCGCCCAAGAGACCCAGTACTTC
CASSSDRGGGLAQETQYF
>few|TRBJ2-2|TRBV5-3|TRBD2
TGTGCCAGAAGCTGGGCTAGCGGGGGACCCTCCAGCGCGAACACCGGGGAGCTGTTTTTT
CARSWASGGPSSANTGELFF
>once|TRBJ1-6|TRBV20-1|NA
TGCAGTGCAGGCGGTAATTCACCCCTCCACTTT
CSAGGNSPLHF
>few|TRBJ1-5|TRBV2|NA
TGTGCCAGCAGTGCTACAGGACCCTATCAGCCCCAGCATTTT
CASSATGPYQPQHF
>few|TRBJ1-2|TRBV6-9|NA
TGTGCCAGAAAGAGGGCTAACTATGGCTACACCTTC
CARKRANYGYTF
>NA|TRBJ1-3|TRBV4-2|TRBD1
TGTGCCAGCAGCCTGGGGGACAGGAGCTCTGGAAACACCATATATTTT
CASSLGDRSSGNTIYF
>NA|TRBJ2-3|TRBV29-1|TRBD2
TGCAGCGTCGCTTCGACTAGCGGGGCTACAGATACGCAGTATTTT
CSVASTSGATDTQYF
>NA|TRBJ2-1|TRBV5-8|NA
TGTGCCAGCAGCTTTTATGGACAGTACAATGAGCAGTTCTTC
CASSFYGQYNEQFF
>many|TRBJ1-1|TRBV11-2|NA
TGTGCCAGCAGCGCAGACAGGAACACTGAAGCTTTCTTT
CASSADRNTEAFF
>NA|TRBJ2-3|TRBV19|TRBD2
TGTGCCAGTAGTACTAGCGGGCACACAGATACGCAGTATTTT
CASSTSGHTDTQYF
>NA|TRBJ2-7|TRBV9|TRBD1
TGTGCCAGCAGCCTAGGACAGGGCTACGAGCAGTACTTC
CASSLGQGYEQYF
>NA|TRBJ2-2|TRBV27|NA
TGTGCCAGCAGCAGCAGGGTCACCGGGGAGCTGTTTTTT
CASSSRVTGELFF
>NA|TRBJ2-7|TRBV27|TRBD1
TGTGCCAGCAGTGCAGGACAGGGGCGATCAACCTCCTACGAGCAGTACTTC
CASSAGQGRSTSYEQYF
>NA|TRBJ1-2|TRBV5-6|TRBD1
TGTGCCAGCAGCTTCTATTTGAGACAGGGGGCAGATGGCTACACCTTC
CASSFYLRQGADGYTF
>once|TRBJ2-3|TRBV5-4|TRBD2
TGTGCCAGCAGCAGAGCGGGGGCGGCCGCAGATACGCAGTATTTT
CASSRAGAAADTQYF
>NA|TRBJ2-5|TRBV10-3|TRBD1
TGTGCCATCAGTGATTGGACAGGGATGACCAATAATCAAGAGACCCAGTACTTC
CAISDWTGMTNNQETQYF
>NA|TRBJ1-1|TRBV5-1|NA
TGCGCCAGCAGCTTGGGGGGGGAGGGAGGAACTGAAGCTTTCTTT
CASSLGGEGGTEAFF
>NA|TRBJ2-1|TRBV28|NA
TGTGCCAGCAGTCCCCCCGCTCCGAGCTCCTACAATGAGCAGTTCTTC
CASSPPAPSSYNEQFF
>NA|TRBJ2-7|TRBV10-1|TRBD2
TGCGCCAGTGGGACTAGCGGGCCCTACGAGCAGTACTTC
CASGTSGPYEQYF
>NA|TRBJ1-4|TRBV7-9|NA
TGTGCCAGCAGCCCCGCGGAGGGCTTAGAGAATGAAAAACTGTTTTTT
CASSPAEGLENEKLFF
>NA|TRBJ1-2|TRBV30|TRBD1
TGTGCCTGGAGTGGAGATAACAGGGGCTATGGCTACACCTTC
CAWSGDNRGYGYTF
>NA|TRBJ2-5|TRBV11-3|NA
TGTGCCAGCAGCTTAGGAGGGGCTCAGGGGGAGACCCAGTACTTC
CASSLGGAQGETQYF
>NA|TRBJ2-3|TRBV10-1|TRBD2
TGCGCCAGCAGTCCTAGCGGGGGGGCAGATACGCAGTATTTT
CASSPSGGADTQYF
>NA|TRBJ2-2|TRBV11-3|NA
TGTGCCAGCAGCTCTAGTAACACCGGGGAGCTGTTTTTT
CASSSSNTGELFF
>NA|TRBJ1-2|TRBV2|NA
TGTGCCAGCAGTCTATCGGACTATGGCTACACCTTC
CASSLSDYGYTF
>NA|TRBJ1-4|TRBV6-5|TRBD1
TGTGCCAGCAGTTACGGGACAGGGAATGAAAAACTGTTTTTT
CASSYGTGNEKLFF
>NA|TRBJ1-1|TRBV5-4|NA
TGTGCCAGCAGCCCTACCCAGGCAGGGTACACTGAAGCTTTCTTT
CASSPTQAGYTEAFF
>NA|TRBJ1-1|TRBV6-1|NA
TGTGCCAGCAGGGGAGTAGAGCGGACTGAAGCTTTCTTT
CASRGVERTEAFF
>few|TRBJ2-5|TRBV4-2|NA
TGTGCCAGCAGCCAGGGGGGTGCTAGAGAGACCCAGTACTTC
CASSQGGARETQYF
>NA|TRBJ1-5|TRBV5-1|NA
TGCGCCAGCAGCTTGGGGGACTCCAAGTATCAGCCCCAGCATTTT
CASSLGDSKYQPQHF
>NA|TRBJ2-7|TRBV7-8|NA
TGTGCCAGCAGCTTTCGCCACCAACCGCGGGAGCAGTACTTC
CASSFRHQPREQYF
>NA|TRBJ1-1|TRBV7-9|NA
TGTGCCAGCAGCACCCCAGGGGAAGCTTTCTTT
CASSTPGEAFF
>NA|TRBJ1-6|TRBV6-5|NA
TGTGCCAGCAGTTCCAATCCCGACGGGGGTTCACCCCTCCACTTT
CASSSNPDGGSPLHF
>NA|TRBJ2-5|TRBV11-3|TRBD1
TGTGCCAGCAGCTCGGGACAGACCACCTCCCGGGCGACCCAGTACTTC
CASSSGQTTSRATQYF
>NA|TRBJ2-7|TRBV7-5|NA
TGTGCCAGAAGCGTAAGGACTGACACCTACGAGCAGTACTTC
CARSVRTDTYEQYF
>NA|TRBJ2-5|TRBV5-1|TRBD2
TGCGCCAGCAGTTCGGGACTAGCGGGGGGATTGTTAGAGACCCAGTACTTC
CASSSGLAGGLLETQYF
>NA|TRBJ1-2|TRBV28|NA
TGTGCCAGCAGTTTAGGGCAGGTTGGCTACACCTTC
CASSLGQVGYTF
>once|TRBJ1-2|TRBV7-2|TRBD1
TGTGCCAGCAGCTTGGACAGGCTTCGATATGGCTACACCTTC
CASSLDRLRYGYTF
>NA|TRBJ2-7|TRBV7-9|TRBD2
TGTGCCAGCAGCGCCGGGACTAGCGGGGATTGGGTCCTCGAGCAGTACTTC
CASSAGTSGDWVLEQYF
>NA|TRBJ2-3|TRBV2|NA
TGTGCCAGCAGCCTAACGACTCCCACAGATACGCAGTATTTT
CASSLTTPTDTQYF
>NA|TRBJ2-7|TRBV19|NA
TGTGCCAGTAGTAGGACAGTGAGCTCCTACGAGCAGTACTTC
CASSRTVSSYEQYF
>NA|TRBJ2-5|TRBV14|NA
TGTGCCAGCAGCCAAGATTCAGGGAGGGAGACCCAGTACTTC
CASSQDSGRETQYF
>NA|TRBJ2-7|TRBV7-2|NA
TGTGCCAGCAGCTTAGTTCCTAGCCCCTTATACGAGCAGTACTTC
CASSLVPSPLYEQYF
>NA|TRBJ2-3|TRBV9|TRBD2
TGTGCCAGCAGCGATAGCGGGGGGGCTGGTACGCAGTATTTT
CASSDSGGAGTQYF
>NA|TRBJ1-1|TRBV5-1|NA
TGCGCCAGCAGCTTGGGGGGTGGGGCAGGGTGGCTGAACACTGAAGCTTTCTTT
CASSLGGGAGWLNTEAFF
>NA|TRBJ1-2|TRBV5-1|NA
TGCGCCAGCAGCCAGGGGACACGACTTGAGGTCTATGGCTACACCTTC
CASSQGTRLEVYGYTF
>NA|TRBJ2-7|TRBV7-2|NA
TGTGCCAGCAGCCCTAGCGCAAGTGGGCGTTTGTACGAGCAGTACTTC
CASSPSASGRLYEQYF
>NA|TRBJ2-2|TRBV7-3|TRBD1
TGTGCCAGCGGCACCCGTGGCGGACAGGGTACAGCAACCGGGGAGCTGTTTTTT
CASGTRGGQGTATGELFF
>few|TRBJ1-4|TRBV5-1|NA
TGCGCCAGCAGCCCGATGGGGGAGGGAAAACTGTTTTTT
CASSPMGEGKLFF
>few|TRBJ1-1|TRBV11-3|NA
TGTGCCAGCAGCTTAGATTGGGAAGGGGGTCACACTGAAGCTTTCTTT
CASSLDWEGGHTEAFF